This T cell receptor beta chain stems from a study of cytomegalovirus exposure and HLA in healthy donors. Study in general: For the roughly 400 genotyped donors, more than 80% fell within the Caucasian-associated ancestry cluster.

A remark on this clone: Its antigen is currently unknown. Other nucleotide sequences in the sample specify the same CDR3.

Study-wide results and caveats: Later analysis suggested most CMV-associated TCR beta chains were HLA-restricted. Despite most TCR sequences being rare, some public TCRs occurred in many donors.

PCR was performed using 60 Vbeta and 13 Jbeta primers. Generated by immunoSEQ multiplex PCR, the TCRdb table keeps only in-frame clones and is missing some. The sample includes about 140,000 clones, 70% to 80% of them seen just once. Germline V CDR1 and CDR2: MNHEY, SMNVEV (reference sequence). With 4 bases clipped from V and 5 bases from J, the junction kept 4 bases outside the gene matches. This CDR3 comprises 15 residues. The chain uses TRBV27 and TRBJ1-5, with 11 bases lining up with TRBD1. The sequenced material came from PBMCs. This TCR was sampled from a woman in her fifties or sixties in good health and CMV-seronegative. The CDR3 loop reads CASSSGTGGDQPQHF. Here the CDR3 DNA reads TGTGCCAGCAGTTCCGGGACAGGGGGTGATCAGCCCCAGCATTTT.